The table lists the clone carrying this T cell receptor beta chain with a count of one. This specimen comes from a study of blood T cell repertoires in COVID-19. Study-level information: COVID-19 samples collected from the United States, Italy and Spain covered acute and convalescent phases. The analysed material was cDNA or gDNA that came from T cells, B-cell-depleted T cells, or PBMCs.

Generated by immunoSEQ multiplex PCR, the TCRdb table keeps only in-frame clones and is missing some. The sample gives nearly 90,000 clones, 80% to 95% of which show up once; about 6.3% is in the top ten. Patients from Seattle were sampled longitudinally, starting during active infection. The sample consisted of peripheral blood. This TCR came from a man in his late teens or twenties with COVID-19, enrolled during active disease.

CDR3 in amino acids: CATSDPGLAEETQYF. The CDR3 DNA reads TGTGCCACCAGTGATCCGGGACTAGCGGAAGAGACCCAGTACTTC. This chain connects TRBV24-1 to TRBJ2-5; 11 bases match TRBD2. The CDR3 loop spans 15 amino acids. V dropped 3 bases and J dropped 3; count of bases not matched to a gene: 2. Germline assignment: CDR1 KGHDR and CDR2 SFDVKD.